The 18 T cell receptor beta chains listed next were all sequenced from one sample in a study of PD-1 blockade in classical Hodgkin lymphoma. Some clones are missing from TCRdb's copy, which holds only in-frame ones; the method was immunoSEQ multiplex PCR. The sample contains about 33,000 clones, approximately 94% of which appear only once. Time point defined: newly diagnosed, previously untreated cHL patient sample. Sample: peripheral blood mononuclear cells (PBMCs). The source is a human donor with classical Hodgkin lymphoma.

The chain has TRBV2 and TRBJ1-3; 7 positions agree with TRBD1. The V gene's germline CDR1 is SNHLY and CDR2 FYNNEI. Unmatched junction bases numbered 12, after V lost 6 bases and J lost 4 bases. CDR3 length equals 16 residues. The DNA for the CDR3 is TGTGCCAGCAGATCCGGGACAGCAGCAATCGGAAACACCATATATTTT. Its protein is CASRSGTAAIGNTIYF. The variable domain in full, with the rest retrieved from reference TRBV2 and TRBJ1-3, is EPEVTQTPSHQVTQMGQEVILRCVPISNHLYFYWYRQILGQKVEFLVSFYNNEISEKSEIFDDQFSVERPDGSNFTLKIRSTKLEDSAMYFCASRSGTAAIGNTIYFGEGSWLTVV.

The chain recombines TRBV4-3 with TRBJ1-2; the D gene is possibly TRBD1 (5 bases). The CDR3 spans 17 residues. CDR1 and CDR2 from the germline V gene are LGHNA and YSLEER. V gave up 0 bases and J gave up 0 bases, with 14 bases separating them. The CDR3 loop is CASSQDVYRGTNYGYTF. Written as DNA, the CDR3 is TGCGCCAGCAGCCAAGATGTCTATCGGGGGACTAACTATGGCTACACCTTC.

V usage is TRBV27 and J usage is TRBJ2-3; D is unresolved. Germline V gives CDR1 MNHEY, CDR2 SMNVEV (reference sequence). CDR3 length: 13 amino acids. V shed 0 bases and J shed 5 bases, with 6 bases lying between them. The CDR3 is CASSLSWEDTQYF. DNA of the CDR3: TGTGCCAGCAGTTTATCGTGGGAAGATACGCAGTATTTT.

The CDR3 bases are TGTGCCACCAGCAGAGGAACAGGGGCTCCTTATGGCTACACCTTC. As protein: CATSRGTGAPYGYTF. The chain is built from TRBV15 and TRBJ1-2; TRBD1 agrees at 7 bases. Germline CDR1 LNHNV, CDR2 YYDKDF (reference sequence). The CDR3 contains 15 residues. J was trimmed by 5 bases and V by 1 base; bases with no gene match: 7.

This clone has only one observation. V is TRBV18 and J is TRBJ1-1, with a possible D match to TRBD1 (6 bases). Deletions cut 6 bases from V and 0 bases from J, with 14 bases between. Per the germline V gene, CDR1 is KGHSH and CDR2 is LQKENI. This CDR3 comprises 15 residues. The DNA of the CDR3 is TGTGCCAGCTCGCCTAATACAGGGCTGAACACTGAAGCTTTCTTT. Its protein is CASSPNTGLNTEAFF. The whole variable domain, filled in from reference TRBV18 and TRBJ1-1, reads NAGVMQNPRHLVRRRGQEARLRCSPMKGHSHVYWYRQLPEEGLKFMVYLQKENIIDESGMPKERFSAEFPKEGPSILRIQQVVRGDSAAYFCASSPNTGLNTEAFFGQGTRLTVV.

The chain recombines TRBV4-1 with TRBJ2-7; D assignment may be TRBD1 or TRBD2 (6 bases each). In germline, CDR1 is MGHRA, CDR2 YSYEKL. Trimming cost V 4 bases and J 2 bases, with 18 bases left between them. This CDR3 contains 16 residues. CDR3 amino acids: CASSRKEGESTYEQYF. The CDR3 region has the DNA TGCGCCAGCAGCCGAAAGGAGGGGGAGAGTACCTACGAGCAGTACTTC.

This chain connects TRBV7-9 to TRBJ2-1; tentatively, D is TRBD1 (6 bases). The CDR3 is 16 amino acids. V was clipped by 4 bases and J by 0 bases, with 13 bases between them. Germline values: CDR1 SEHNR, CDR2 FQNEAQ (reference sequence). Written as DNA, the CDR3 is TGTGCCAGCAGCTGGGACACTTTTTACTCCTACAATGAGCAGTTCTTC. Its protein is CASSWDTFYSYNEQFF.

This chain uses TRBV6-5 with TRBJ2-5; D not resolved. The length of the CDR3 is 13 residues. Trimming shortened V by 2 bases and J by 1 base, and 5 bases separated the two germline ends. Germline values: CDR1 MNHEY, CDR2 SVGAGI. This chain's CDR3 is CASSYPGQETQYF. Here the CDR3 DNA reads TGTGCCAGCAGTTACCCAGGCCAAGAGACCCAGTACTTC.

The rearrangement uses TRBV19 and TRBJ2-4; 8 bases agree with TRBD2. The length of the CDR3 is 14 residues. Germline V lookup: CDR1 LNHDA, CDR2 SQIVND (reference sequence). J lost 9 bases, V lost 6 bases, and 10 bases had no gene match. CDR3: CASRITGGPFIQYF. The CDR3 coding sequence is TGTGCCAGTAGAATTACGGGGGGGCCATTCATTCAGTACTTC.

J is TRBJ1-2 and V is TRBV4-1; TRBD1 matches 7 bases. This CDR3 is built from 17 residues. The germline CDR1 and CDR2 sequences are MGHRA and YSYEKL. Unmatched junction bases numbered 7, after V lost 0 bases and J lost 0 bases. The CDR3 region is CASSQEGPGGSNYGYTF. DNA of the CDR3: TGCGCCAGCAGCCAAGAAGGGCCAGGGGGGTCTAACTATGGCTACACCTTC.

The CDR3 region has the DNA TGTGCCAGCAGCTTCGGGTACTCGGACTTGAACACTGAAGCTTTCTTT. It encodes CASSFGYSDLNTEAFF. The V gene is TRBV7-9, the J gene TRBJ1-1; D unresolved. The germline CDR1 and CDR2 sequences are SEHNR and FQNEAQ (reference sequence). This CDR3 has 16 amino acids. Trimming stripped 3 bases from V and 0 bases from J, with 14 bases between.

The CDR3 DNA reads TGTGCCATCAGTGTCGGTCTCGGCTCAGACTACGAGCAGTACTTC. This translates into CAISVGLGSDYEQYF. V usage is TRBV10-3 and J usage is TRBJ2-7; no reliable D call. V lost 4 bases and J 3 bases, leaving 16 bases between the germline ends. The CDR3 contains 15 residues. The V gene's germline CDR1 is ENHRY and CDR2 SYGVKD.

V gene TRBV10-3 combines with J gene TRBJ2-2; 10 bases match TRBD2. V lost 7 bases and J lost 9; bases outside the gene matches: 17. Germline CDR1 reads ENHRY; CDR2 reads SYGVKD. The CDR3 runs 17 residues. In DNA, the CDR3 is TGTGCCATCACCCCCGGGGTAGCGGGAGGCCCTAACCGGGAGCTGTTTTTT. As protein: CAITPGVAGGPNRELFF.

The rearrangement links TRBV4-3 to TRBJ2-5; D is uncertain. CDR3 length: 16 amino acids. Deletions cut 1 base from V and 2 bases from J, with 14 bases between. Germline V gives CDR1 LGHNA, CDR2 YSLEER. CDR3 amino acids: CASSQGVRRIQETQYF. As DNA, the CDR3 is TGCGCCAGCAGCCAAGGGGTTAGACGGATACAAGAGACCCAGTACTTC.

V and J are TRBV29-1 and TRBJ2-5, with D maybe TRBD2 (5 bases). Germline values: CDR1 SQVTM, CDR2 ANQGSEA. The CDR3 is made up of 11 amino acids. The germline V and J ends were trimmed by 4 bases and 2 bases, with 5 bases remaining between them. CDR3 protein: CSVGRQETQYF. CDR3 coding DNA: TGCAGCGTTGGGAGGCAAGAGACCCAGTACTTC.

The genes are TRBV2 and TRBJ1-5; tentatively, D is TRBD1 (5 bases). Trimming left V 6 bases short and J 3 bases short, with 12 bases between. CDR3 size: 14 residues. In germline, CDR1 is SNHLY, CDR2 FYNNEI. The chain's CDR3 is CASSETVPNQPQHF. The CDR3 region has the DNA TGTGCCAGCAGCGAGACAGTACCCAATCAGCCCCAGCATTTT. Full variable domain (outside the CDR3, taken from reference TRBV2 and TRBJ1-5): EPEVTQTPSHQVTQMGQEVILRCVPISNHLYFYWYRQILGQKVEFLVSFYNNEISEKSEIFDDQFSVERPDGSNFTLKIRSTKLEDSAMYFCASSETVPNQPQHFGDGTRLSIL.

The rearrangement links TRBV14 to TRBJ1-4; D remains ambiguous. V lost 6 bases, J lost 3 bases, and 8 bases lay in between. Germline V CDR1 and CDR2: SGHDN, FVKESK. This CDR3 spans 13 amino acids. The CDR3 sequence: CASSRTANEKLFF. For the CDR3, the DNA is TGTGCCAGCAGTCGTACAGCTAATGAAAAACTGTTTTTT. The whole variable domain, remainder taken from reference TRBV14 and TRBJ1-4, is EAGVTQFPSHSVIEKGQTVTLRCDPISGHDNLYWYRRVMGKEIKFLLHFVKESKQDESGMPNNRFLAERTGGTYSTLKVQPAELEDSGVYFCASSRTANEKLFFGSGTQLSVL.

The CDR3 loop reads CASSRGLQETQYF. CDR3 in DNA: TGTGCCAGCAGCCGAGGGTTACAAGAGACCCAGTACTTC. This rearrangement joins TRBV9 to TRBJ2-5; D is possibly TRBD2 (5 bases). Germline V gives CDR1 SGDLS, CDR2 YYNGEE. The length of the CDR3 is 13 residues. V lost 4 bases to trimming and J lost 2 bases, with 9 bases between them.